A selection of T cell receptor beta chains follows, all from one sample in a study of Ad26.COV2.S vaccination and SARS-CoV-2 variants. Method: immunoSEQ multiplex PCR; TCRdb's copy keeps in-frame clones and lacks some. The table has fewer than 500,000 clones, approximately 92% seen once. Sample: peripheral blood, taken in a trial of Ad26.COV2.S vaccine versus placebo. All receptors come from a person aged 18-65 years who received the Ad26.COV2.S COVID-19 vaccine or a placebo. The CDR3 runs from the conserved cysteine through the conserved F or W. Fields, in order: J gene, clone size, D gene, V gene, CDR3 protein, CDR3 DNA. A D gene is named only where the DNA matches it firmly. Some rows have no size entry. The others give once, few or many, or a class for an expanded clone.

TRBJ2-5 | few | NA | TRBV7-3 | CASSQGNQETQYF | TGTGCCAGCAGCCAGGGTAATCAAGAGACCCAGTACTTC
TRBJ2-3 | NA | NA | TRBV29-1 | CSVVGLQGRRTDTQYF | TGCAGCGTTGTAGGTTTGCAGGGGCGGCGCACAGATACGCAGTATTTT
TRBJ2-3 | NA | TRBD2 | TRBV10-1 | CASRANRTSGDLTSDTQYF | TGCGCCAGCAGGGCAAACAGGACTAGCGGGGACCTTACGTCAGATACGCAGTATTTT
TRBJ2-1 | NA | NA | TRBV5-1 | CASSLEGPWGEQFF | TGCGCCAGCAGCTTGGAAGGGCCCTGGGGCGAGCAGTTCTTC
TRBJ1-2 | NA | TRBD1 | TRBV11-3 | CASSRDRVGGYTF | TGTGCCAGCAGCCGCGACAGGGTGGGGGGCTACACCTTC
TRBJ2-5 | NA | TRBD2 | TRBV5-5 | CASSRLAGETQYF | TGTGCCAGCAGCCGACTAGCGGGAGAGACCCAGTACTTC
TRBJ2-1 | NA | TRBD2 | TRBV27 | CASSSLAGGPDNEQFF | TGTGCCAGCAGTTCCCTAGCGGGAGGGCCAGACAATGAGCAGTTCTTC
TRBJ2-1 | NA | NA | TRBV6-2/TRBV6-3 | CASSYLATNEQFF | TGTGCCAGCAGTTACCTAGCGACGAATGAGCAGTTCTTC
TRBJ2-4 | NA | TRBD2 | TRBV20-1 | CSASRQRGGRGKNIQYF | TGCAGTGCTAGTAGGCAGCGGGGGGGCCGAGGCAAAAACATTCAGTACTTC
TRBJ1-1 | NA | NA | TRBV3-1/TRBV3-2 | CASNWLGGGTEAFF | TGTGCCAGCAACTGGCTGGGAGGGGGGACTGAAGCTTTCTTT
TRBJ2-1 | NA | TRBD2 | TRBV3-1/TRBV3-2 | CASSPRLAGAYEQFF | TGTGCCAGCAGCCCGAGGCTAGCGGGAGCCTATGAGCAGTTCTTC
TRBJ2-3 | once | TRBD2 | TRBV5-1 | CASSIEIAGAGDTQYF | TGCGCCAGCAGCATTGAAATAGCGGGAGCAGGAGATACGCAGTATTTT
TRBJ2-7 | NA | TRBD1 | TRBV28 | CASSKPGQGSYEQYF | TGTGCCAGCAGCAAACCGGGACAGGGTTCCTACGAGCAGTACTTC
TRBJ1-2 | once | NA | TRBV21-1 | CASSKSEGNYYGYTF | TGTGCCAGCAGCAAGTCTGAGGGAAATTACTATGGCTACACCTTC
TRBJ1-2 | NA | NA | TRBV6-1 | CASSDKGELYGYTF | TGTGCCAGCAGTGATAAAGGAGAACTCTATGGCTACACCTTC
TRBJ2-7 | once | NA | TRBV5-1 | CASSTGQKYEQYF | TGCGCCAGCAGCACTGGACAGAAATACGAGCAGTACTTC
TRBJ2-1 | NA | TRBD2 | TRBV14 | CASSQTSGYNEQFF | TGTGCCAGCAGCCAGACTAGCGGCTACAATGAGCAGTTCTTC
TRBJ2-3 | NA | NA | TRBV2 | CASSRLRGADTQYF | TGTGCCAGCAGCCGACTCAGGGGAGCAGATACGCAGTATTTT
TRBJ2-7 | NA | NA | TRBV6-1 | CASSETVSSYEQYF | TGTGCCAGCAGTGAAACGGTCAGCTCCTACGAGCAGTACTTC
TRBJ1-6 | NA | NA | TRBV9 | CASSVRVNSPLHF | TGTGCCAGCAGCGTTCGGGTTAATTCACCCCTCCACTTT
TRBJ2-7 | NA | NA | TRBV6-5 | CASSYSPGPSYEQYF | TGTGCCAGCAGTTACTCACCGGGGCCCTCTTACGAGCAGTACTTC
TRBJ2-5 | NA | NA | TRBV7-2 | CASNLVRAQETQYF | TGTGCCAGCAACTTAGTGAGGGCCCAAGAGACCCAGTACTTC
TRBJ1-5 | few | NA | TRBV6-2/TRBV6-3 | CASSSYINQPQHF | TGTGCCAGCAGTTCATACATAAATCAGCCCCAGCATTTT
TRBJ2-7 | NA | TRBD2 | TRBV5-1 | CASSKLAGGPYEQYF | TGCGCCAGCAGCAAACTAGCGGGGGGGCCCTACGAGCAGTACTTC
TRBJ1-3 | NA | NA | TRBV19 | CASSPRTSGDTIYF | TGTGCCAGTAGTCCTCGGACCTCGGGAGACACCATATATTTT
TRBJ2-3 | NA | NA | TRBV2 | CASEAGAIPF | TGTGCCAGCGAGGCCGGGGCTATTCCTTTT
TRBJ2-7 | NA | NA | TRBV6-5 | CASRPTGPYEQYF | TGTGCCAGCAGACCGACAGGTCCCTACGAGCAGTACTTC
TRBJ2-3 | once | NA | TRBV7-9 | CASSKTSESRADTQYF | TGTGCCAGCAGCAAGACAAGCGAGAGCAGGGCAGATACGCAGTATTTT
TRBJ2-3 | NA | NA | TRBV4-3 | CASSQDRQLTDTQYF | TGCGCCAGCAGCCAAGATCGACAGCTCACAGATACGCAGTATTTT
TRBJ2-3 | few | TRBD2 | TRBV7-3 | CASSLTFSGGTDTQYF | TGTGCCAGCAGCTTAACCTTTAGCGGGGGCACAGATACGCAGTATTTT
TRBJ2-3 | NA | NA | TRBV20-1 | CSASRGESDTQYF | TGCAGTGCTAGTAGAGGGGAGTCAGATACGCAGTATTTT
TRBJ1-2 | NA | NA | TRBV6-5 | CASSSGPPAGYTF | TGTGCCAGCAGTTCCGGCCCTCCGGCAGGCTACACCTTC
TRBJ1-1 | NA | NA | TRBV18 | CASSQQWNTEAFF | TGTGCCAGCTCACAACAGTGGAACACTGAAGCTTTCTTT
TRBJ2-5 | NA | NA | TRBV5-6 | CASSLAGVLSETQYF | TGTGCCAGCAGCTTGGCCGGGGTCCTCTCCGAGACCCAGTACTTC
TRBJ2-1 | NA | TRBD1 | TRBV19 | CASIVGTGGNNEQFF | TGTGCCAGTATAGTGGGGACAGGGGGGAACAATGAGCAGTTCTTC
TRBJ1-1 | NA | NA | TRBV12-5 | CASGLVPLDNQLEAFF | TGTGCTAGTGGTTTGGTACCCCTGGACAACCAACTTGAAGCTTTCTTT
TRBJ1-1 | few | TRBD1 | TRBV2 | CASSDRTGVGTEAFF | TGTGCCAGCAGTGACAGGACAGGGGTTGGCACTGAAGCTTTCTTT
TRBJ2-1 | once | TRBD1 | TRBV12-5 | CASGLGDRGPNEQFF | TGTGCTAGTGGTTTGGGGGACAGGGGGCCCAATGAGCAGTTCTTC
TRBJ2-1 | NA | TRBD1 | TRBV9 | CASSDGPSDRDVSISSYNEQFF | TGTGCCAGCAGCGACGGACCCTCGGACAGGGACGTTTCCATTAGCTCCTACAATGAGCAGTTCTTC
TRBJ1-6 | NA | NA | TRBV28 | CASSLTGHNSPLHF | TGTGCCAGCAGTTTAACAGGGCACAATTCACCCCTCCACTTT
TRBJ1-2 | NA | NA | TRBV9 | CASSVEQEYTF | TGTGCCAGCAGCGTAGAACAGGAGTACACCTTC
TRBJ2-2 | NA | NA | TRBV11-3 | CASSLTANTGELFF | TGTGCCAGCAGCTTGACAGCGAACACCGGGGAGCTGTTTTTT